The rows below give T cell receptor beta chains drawn from one sample of a study of cytomegalovirus exposure and HLA in healthy donors. TCRdb keeps only in-frame clones here, not all; method: immunoSEQ multiplex PCR. This table has 170,000 or so clones, 60% to 85% appearing once. The specimen sequenced was PBMCs. Every receptor here comes from a woman aged 30 to 39 in good health and CMV-seronegative. Each CDR3 is given with its conserved first and last residue. The order of the fields is V gene, CDR3 length, J gene, clone size, D gene, CDR3 protein, CDR3 DNA. The D gene is left open where the match is weak. Where a row states a size, it is once, few, many or the class of an expanded clone; other rows omit it.

>TRBV27|16|TRBJ2-1|-|TRBD2
CASRVFSGGAYNEQFF
TGTGCCAGCAGGGTTTTTAGCGGGGGGGCCTACAATGAGCAGTTCTTC
>TRBV14|16|TRBJ2-7|-|TRBD2
CASSQESGGVDYEQYF
TGTGCCAGCAGCCAAGAATCGGGAGGGGTTGACTACGAGCAGTACTTC
>TRBV2|14|TRBJ2-1|-|-
CASSAMGDFEEQFF
TGTGCCAGCAGTGCTATGGGGGACTTCGAAGAGCAGTTCTTC
>TRBV6-1|18|TRBJ2-7|-|TRBD1
CASSGGLRTGPTSYEQYF
TGTGCCAGCAGTGGGGGCCTCAGGACAGGGCCTACCTCCTACGAGCAGTACTTC
>TRBV28|12|TRBJ2-7|-|-
CATSQLPYEQYF
TGTGCCACCTCTCAACTGCCATACGAGCAGTACTTC
>TRBV5-6|15|TRBJ2-3|few|TRBD2
CASSLVGTSADTQYF
TGTGCCAGCAGCTTGGTAGGGACTAGCGCAGATACGCAGTATTTT
>TRBV2|16|TRBJ2-1|-|TRBD2
CASSGRLAGSYNEQFF
TGTGCCAGCAGTGGGAGACTAGCGGGGTCCTACAATGAGCAGTTCTTC
>TRBV19|17|TRBJ1-2|-|TRBD1
CASSTPGQGAPNYGYTF
TGTGCCAGTAGTACCCCGGGACAGGGGGCCCCTAACTATGGCTACACCTTC
>TRBV5-4|15|TRBJ2-3|-|TRBD2
CASSAKGGGSDTQYF
TGTGCCAGCAGCGCCAAGGGCGGGGGGTCAGATACGCAGTATTTT
>TRBV4-2|17|TRBJ2-2|-|TRBD2
CASSQGAGAANTGELFF
TGTGCCAGCAGCCAAGGAGCGGGGGCCGCGAACACCGGGGAGCTGTTTTTT
>TRBV19|16|TRBJ1-5|-|-
CASSTRAGRVDQPQHF
TGTGCCAGTAGTACCCGGGCCGGCAGGGTGGATCAGCCCCAGCATTTT
>TRBV11-2|17|TRBJ1-4|-|-
CASSSPERGLRYEKLFF
TGTGCCAGCAGCTCCCCCGAGCGGGGCCTTCGGTATGAAAAACTGTTTTTT
>TRBV7-2|17|TRBJ2-1|-|-
CASSLSIRGSSYNEQFF
TGTGCCAGCAGCTTATCGATTCGTGGGAGCTCCTACAATGAGCAGTTCTTC
>TRBV2|15|TRBJ2-7|-|TRBD1
CASSFNRGEPYEQYF
TGTGCCAGCAGTTTCAACAGGGGGGAACCCTACGAGCAGTACTTC
>TRBV5-1|15|TRBJ1-2|-|-
CASSPRHAINYGYTF
TGCGCCAGCAGCCCCCGACATGCTATAAACTATGGCTACACCTTC
>TRBV4-2|14|TRBJ2-7|-|-
CASSQDQRSVEQYF
TGTGCCAGCAGCCAAGATCAGCGCAGCGTCGAGCAGTACTTC
>TRBV18|17|TRBJ2-3|-|TRBD2
CASSPPRLAGATDTQYF
TGTGCCAGCTCACCACCCAGACTAGCGGGGGCCACAGATACGCAGTATTTT
>TRBV23-1|19|TRBJ2-2|-|-
CASSHHPTGVLSNTGELFF
TGCGCCAGCAGTCATCACCCTACAGGCGTACTTTCGAACACCGGGGAGCTGTTTTTT
>TRBV7-3|19|TRBJ2-6|-|-
CASSLTATGTASGANVLTF
TGTGCCAGCAGCTTAACAGCGACAGGAACGGCCTCTGGGGCCAACGTCCTGACTTTC
>TRBV18|13|TRBJ1-5|-|-
CASSPGQGQPQHF
TGTGCCAGCTCACCAGGGCAGGGACAGCCCCAGCATTTT
>TRBV2|15|TRBJ1-5|-|-
CASSEEGRASQPQHF
TGTGCCAGCAGTGAAGAGGGCAGGGCGAGCCAGCCCCAGCATTTT
>TRBV6-1|16|TRBJ1-2|-|-
CAGSGGGGSANYGYTF
TGTGCCGGCAGTGGTGGGGGGGGAAGCGCTAACTATGGCTACACCTTC
>TRBV5-1|15|TRBJ2-5|-|-
CASQLTGSREETQYF
TGCGCCAGCCAGTTAACAGGGAGTCGCGAAGAGACCCAGTACTTC